This T cell receptor beta chain emerged from a study of T-cell reconstitution after alpha-beta-depleted transplantation in children. Whole-study findings and limits: Hyperexpanded clones declined; after one year, newly produced T cells mostly supplied diversity. Reported findings indicate that, about two months after transplant, alpha-beta T cells came from several hundred expanded clones, which were derived from non-depleted graft cells. Several patients had high TCRbeta diversity at day 60; it came from surviving recipient T cells and thymic progenitors.

Per germline, CDR1 WNHNN and CDR2 SYGVQD (reference sequence). CDR3 length equals 14 residues. Trimming removed 7 bases from V and 5 bases from J, with 14 bases in between. Preparing the TCRbeta library involved the use of unique molecular identifiers. TCRdb fed the PCR reads into MiXCR, producing one record per CDR3 protein. The sample holds fewer than 500,000 distinct CDR3 sequences; around two fifths are singletons and the top ten take 25% to 30%. Remarks on this clonotype: What it binds is unknown.

The chain has TRBV10-1 and TRBJ2-2; either TRBD1 or TRBD2 may fit D (5 bases each). The clonotype comes from a girl aged 2 to 9 with aplastic anemia, due to receive a stem cell transplant. The sequencing here drew on PBMCs, taken before TCRalphabeta/CD19-depleted stem cell transplant. This chain's CDR3 is CASKEGPETGELFF. DNA of the CDR3: TGCGCCAGCAAAGAGGGACCCGAAACCGGGGAGCTGTTTTTT.